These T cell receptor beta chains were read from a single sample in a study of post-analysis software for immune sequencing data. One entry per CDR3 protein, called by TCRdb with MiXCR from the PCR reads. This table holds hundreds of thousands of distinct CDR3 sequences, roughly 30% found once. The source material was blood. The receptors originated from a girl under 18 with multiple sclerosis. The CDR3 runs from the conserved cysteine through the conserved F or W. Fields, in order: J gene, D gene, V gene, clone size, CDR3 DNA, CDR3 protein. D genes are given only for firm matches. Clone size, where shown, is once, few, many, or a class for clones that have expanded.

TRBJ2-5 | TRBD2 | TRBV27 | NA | TGTGCCAGCACCCAAGGGCGGGGGGGCGAGGAGACCCAGTACTTC | CASTQGRGGEETQYF
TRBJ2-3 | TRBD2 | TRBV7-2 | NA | TGTGCCAGCAGCTGGGGACTAGCGGGGGGGCCGTTTTCAGATACGCAGTATTTT | CASSWGLAGGPFSDTQYF
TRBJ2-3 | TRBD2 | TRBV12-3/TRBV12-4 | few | TGTGCCAGCAGTCCCTGGACTAGCGGGGGCACAGATACGCAGTATTTT | CASSPWTSGGTDTQYF
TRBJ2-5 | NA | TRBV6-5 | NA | TGTGCCAGCAGTTACTCGAACCAGCCTCGAGAGACCCAGTACTTC | CASSYSNQPRETQYF
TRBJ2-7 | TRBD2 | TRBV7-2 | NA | TGTGCCAGCAACCGACCAACTAGCGGGGTCTACGAGCAGTACTTC | CASNRPTSGVYEQYF
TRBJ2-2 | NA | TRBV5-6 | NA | TGTGCCAGCACTCCTTGGCGCGCCGGGGAGCTGTTTTTT | CASTPWRAGELFF
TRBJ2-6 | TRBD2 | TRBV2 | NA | TGTGCCAGCAGTGAAATGGGACTAGCCGACTCTGGGGCCAACGTCCTGACTTTC | CASSEMGLADSGANVLTF
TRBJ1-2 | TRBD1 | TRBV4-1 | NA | TGCGCCAGCAGCCATAACCCAGGGGGGGGCTATGGCTACACCTTC | CASSHNPGGGYGYTF
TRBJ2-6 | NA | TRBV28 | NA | TGTGCCAGCAGTTCCTGGGGCTCTGGGGCCAACGTCCTGACTTTC | CASSSWGSGANVLTF
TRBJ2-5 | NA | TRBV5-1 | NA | TGCGCCAGCAGCCCCGAGTCCAGGGCTGAGACCCAGTACTTC | CASSPESRAETQYF
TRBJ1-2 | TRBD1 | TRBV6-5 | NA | TGTGCCAGCAGCGTCGGGACAGCCACGTATGGCTACACCTTC | CASSVGTATYGYTF
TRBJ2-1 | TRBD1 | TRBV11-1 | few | TGTGCCAGCAGCAAATCCGGGACAGGGGGCTACAATGAGCAGTTCTTC | CASSKSGTGGYNEQFF
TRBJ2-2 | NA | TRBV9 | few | TGTGCCAGCAGCCTCGGGGCAGGGGCTATCACCGGGGAGCTGTTTTTT | CASSLGAGAITGELFF
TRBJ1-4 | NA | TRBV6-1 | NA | TGTGCCAGCAGCGAAAGAACGGACGGGCTATTCAGGGAAAAACTGTTTTTT | CASSERTDGLFREKLFF
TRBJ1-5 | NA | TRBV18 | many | TGTGCCAGCTCACCACCCGGCGGAAGCAATCAGCCCCAGCATTTT | CASSPPGGSNQPQHF
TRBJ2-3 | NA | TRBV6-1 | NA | TGTGCCAGCAGTGATCGATCCAGCCCCAGCACAGATACGCAGTATTTT | CASSDRSSPSTDTQYF
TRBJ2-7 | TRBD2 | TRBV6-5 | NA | TGTGCCAGCAGGTTCGCGGGAGGGCTCTCCTACGAGCAGTACTTC | CASRFAGGLSYEQYF